The 17 T cell receptor beta chains below were found in one sample sequenced in a study of shared clonotypes between healthy human individuals (dated by TCRdb to 2018 to 2020). The library was produced with the immunoSEQ multiplex PCR assay. The clones in this table, taken by TCRdb from immuneACCESS, are in-frame only. Not every clone is retained; where verified, under half of the shortfall comes from an unresolved V gene, and the cause of the rest is unknown. This sample holds about 470,000 clones; about four fifths were observed only once. The leading ten clones occupy over 10% of the sample. Sequencing was done on a sample of PBMCs. The receptors were gathered from a woman aged 40 to 50 in good health. Some clones in this sample may be carry-over from other donors' samples.

J is TRBJ1-1 and V is TRBV4-1; TRBD1 might be the D (5 bases). Per the germline V gene, CDR1 is MGHRA and CDR2 is YSYEKL. Deletions cut 0 bases from V and 8 bases from J, with 10 bases between. The CDR3 contains 13 residues. The CDR3 DNA reads as TGCGCCAGCAGCCAAGATGGGTGGGGGGAAGCTTTCTTT. It specifies CASSQDGWGEAFF.

A word on this clone: This sample also contains other DNA sequences that code for the same CDR3. The V and J genes are TRBV18 and TRBJ2-1; 12 nucleotides align to TRBD2. Germline V gives CDR1 KGHSH, CDR2 LQKENI. The V and J ends lost 3 bases and 7 bases, in that order; junction bases with no gene match: 1. The CDR3 covers 14 residues. CDR3 sequence (DNA): TGTGCCAGCTCACCGACTAGCGGGAGTAATGAGCAGTTCTTC. Residues: CASSPTSGSNEQFF.

V and J are TRBV27 and TRBJ1-1, with 9 bases identical to TRBD1. The CDR3 is made up of 17 amino acids. Trimming at V came to 2 bases and at J to 4 bases, leaving 11 bases not matched to a gene. The germline V gene encodes CDR1 MNHEY and CDR2 SMNVEV (reference sequence). The CDR3 DNA follows: TGTGCCAGCAGTTTAAACAGGGGGCGATCCCCGGGCACTGAAGCTTTCTTT. Encoded protein: CASSLNRGRSPGTEAFF.

V usage is TRBV15 and J usage is TRBJ1-5, with no clear D. The germline gives CDR1 LNHNV, CDR2 YYDKDF (reference sequence). The ends were cut back, 7 bases at V and 2 bases at J, with 12 bases in the middle. This CDR3 has 14 amino acids. This CDR3 reads CATTEDLGNQPQHF. The DNA for the CDR3 is TGTGCCACCACCGAGGATCTGGGCAATCAGCCCCAGCATTTT.

The chain employs TRBV27 and TRBJ2-1; D gene ambiguous. Germline lookup yields CDR1 MNHEY and CDR2 SMNVEV (reference sequence). The V end lost 3 bases, the J end lost 5 bases, and 14 bases lay between the germline ends. This CDR3 is 15 amino acids long. The CDR3: CASSFSGPTNNEQFF. CDR3 bases: TGTGCCAGCAGTTTCTCGGGCCCTACTAACAATGAGCAGTTCTTC.

This clone was counted once. The chain employs TRBV9 and TRBJ2-3; 11 bases are shared with TRBD2. Germline trimming cut 4 bases from V and 3 bases from J; bases unmatched to any gene: 10. The CDR3 has 17 residues. Germline V gene data show CDR1 as SGDLS and CDR2 as YYNGEE. This CDR3 reads CASSLTPSGRRTDTQYF. The CDR3 region has the DNA TGTGCCAGCAGCCTAACCCCTAGCGGGAGGAGGACAGATACGCAGTATTTT.

V usage is TRBV5-4 and J usage is TRBJ2-5; no clear D. The CDR3 loop spans 13 amino acids. The ends were cut back, 1 base at V and 1 base at J, with 5 bases in the middle. CDR1 and CDR2 (germline): SGHNT, YYREEE (reference sequence). CDR3 bases: TGTGCCAGCAGCTTGCCGTTCCAAGAGACCCAGTACTTC. This gives the protein CASSLPFQETQYF.

The rearrangement uses TRBV27 and TRBJ2-3; 12 bases are a match to TRBD2. Germline-derived CDR1 and CDR2 are MNHEY and SMNVEV (reference sequence). J lost 5 bases, V lost 3 bases, and 6 bases had no gene match. This CDR3 comprises 16 residues. The CDR3 bases are TGTGCCAGCAGTTTTCGACTAGCGGGAGATGTAGATACGCAGTATTTT. This sequence encodes CASSFRLAGDVDTQYF.

CDR3 in amino acids: CASSWGTGTGGYEQYF. CDR3 DNA sequence: TGCGCCAGCAGCTGGGGCACCGGGACAGGGGGCTACGAGCAGTACTTC. This sequence joins TRBV5-1 and TRBJ2-7, with 11 bases that match TRBD1. The V gene end was trimmed by 3 bases and the J gene end by 3 bases; junction bases not matched to a gene: 8. The CDR3 covers 16 residues. Germline assignment: CDR1 SGHRS and CDR2 YFSETQ.

This chain joins TRBV9 and TRBJ2-2, with D possibly TRBD2 on 5 matching bases. The CDR3 extends over 16 amino acids. CDR1 SGDLS and CDR2 YYNGEE come from the germline V gene. Trimming removed 5 bases at V and 0 bases at J, with 14 bases between. CDR3 residues: CASSARGDSNTGELFF. DNA of the CDR3: TGTGCCAGCAGTGCTCGGGGAGATTCGAACACCGGGGAGCTGTTTTTT.

The chain links TRBV2 to TRBJ2-7; 13 bases are shared with TRBD2. The CDR3 is 15 amino acids. J lost 5 bases, V lost 8 bases, and 9 bases had no gene match. Germline loops: CDR1 SNHLY, CDR2 FYNNEI. CDR3 residues: CASQIGTSGIHEQYF. DNA of the CDR3: TGTGCCAGCCAAATTGGGACTAGCGGGATCCACGAGCAGTACTTC.

V gene TRBV18 combines with J gene TRBJ1-1, with 8 bases matching TRBD1. The germline V gene encodes CDR1 KGHSH and CDR2 LQKENI. V was clipped by 6 bases and J by 4 bases; unmatched bases: 7. The CDR3 has 14 residues. This chain's CDR3 is CASSRAQGATEAFF. CDR3 in DNA: TGTGCCAGCTCCCGGGCGCAGGGGGCCACTGAAGCTTTCTTT.

The chain carries TRBV4-1 and TRBJ2-7; 8 bases fit TRBD1. CDR3 size: 20 residues. J lost 6 bases, V lost 0 bases, and 22 bases had no gene match. The V gene's germline CDR1 is MGHRA and CDR2 YSYEKL. CDR3 DNA: TGCGCCAGCAGCCAAGAAGAAGGCAGGGGGCTCCAAACTTTGGTTGGCGAGCAGTACTTC. This translates into CASSQEEGRGLQTLVGEQYF.

This chain uses TRBV27 with TRBJ1-1; 7 bases align to TRBD1. CDR1 is MNHEY and CDR2 is SMNVEV in the germline V gene (reference sequence). Germline trimming cut 5 bases from V and 0 bases from J; bases unmatched to any gene: 6. The CDR3 covers 15 residues. This CDR3 is CASSGNRGLNTEAFF. The CDR3 DNA reads TGTGCCAGCAGTGGAAACAGGGGATTGAACACTGAAGCTTTCTTT.

The V call is TRBV30, the J call TRBJ1-5; D possibly corresponds to TRBD1 (5 bases). CDR3 length equals 15 residues. V was shortened by 3 bases and J by 3 bases, with 15 bases between the two germline ends. CDR1 is GTSNPN, CDR2 SVGIG, per germline (reference sequence). In DNA, the CDR3 is TGTGCCTGGAGGGGGCCGGGGAGGAACAATCAGCCCCAGCATTTT. Translating gives CAWRGPGRNNQPQHF.

The chain employs TRBV4-2 and TRBJ1-1; D is unclear. Between the trimmed V and J ends, which lost 1 base and 5 bases, there was a span of 11 bases. Per the germline V gene, CDR1 is LGHNA and CDR2 is YNFKEQ. The CDR3 is 14 amino acids. In DNA, the CDR3 is TGTGCCAGCAGCCAAGCCCAAAGTGGAACTGAAGCTTTCTTT. Its protein is CASSQAQSGTEAFF.

This chain connects TRBV5-1 to TRBJ2-7; D may match TRBD1 or TRBD2 (5 bases each). Trimming cost V 3 bases and J 5 bases, with 15 bases left between them. CDR1 is SGHRS and CDR2 is YFSETQ in the germline V gene. This CDR3 has 14 amino acids. CDR3 nucleotides: TGCGCCAGCAGCTGGGGGACGGCTGCAGACGAGCAGTACTTC. The encoded protein is CASSWGTAADEQYF.